This T cell receptor (beta chain) was observed in a study of blood T cells in healthy people across ages. Findings and caveats of the study: Possibly, changes in expanded clonotypes were confounded because donor CMV status was unknown.

Using a J-beta primer mix together with a sample-barcoded 5' primer, a second PCR was run for roughly 7 to 11 cycles. Each of the samples gave a minimum of 2.5 million paired-end reads that contained CDR3. From the 5' RACE reads, TCRdb called clonotypes with MiXCR, one entry per CDR3 protein. The table records hundreds of thousands of distinct CDR3 sequences, around a fifth of them present only once. Donors gave around 10 milliliters of peripheral blood apiece. The authors isolated at least 7 million PBMCs per sample. As to this clonotype: Its antigen is as yet unknown.

This receptor was identified in a man in his sixties or seventies in good health. The sequencing input was blood.

The DNA of the CDR3 is TGTGCCAGCAGCCAATCCAGTTCTCCCGCGAGCACTGAAGCTTTCTTT. Protein: CASSQSSSPASTEAFF. V and J are TRBV16 and TRBJ1-1; D ambiguous. This CDR3 contains 16 residues. Germline values: CDR1 KGHSY, CDR2 FQNENV. The V and J ends lost 0 bases and 4 bases respectively, with 15 bases between them.